Below, 5 T cell receptor beta chains from the same sample are listed, as sequenced in a study of shared T cell receptors in the human thymus. TCRdb's copy holds only in-frame clones and misses some; the assay was immunoSEQ multiplex PCR. The data show about 380,000 clones, just under 95% seen once. Sequenced material: thymocytes. These TCRs come from a human donor.

The chain couples TRBV14 to TRBJ2-1; a weak D match, TRBD2 (5 bases). V was shortened by 0 bases and J by 0 bases, with 15 bases between the two germline ends. This CDR3 region has 18 residues. From germline, CDR1 is SGHDN and CDR2 FVKESK. The CDR3: CASSQDLTSYGSYNEQFF. CDR3 DNA: TGTGCCAGCAGCCAAGACCTCACTAGTTACGGCTCCTACAATGAGCAGTTCTTC.

The chain recombines TRBV7-6 with TRBJ1-1; D may be TRBD1 (5 bases). Germline CDR1 reads SGHVS; CDR2 reads FNYEAQ. V was shortened by 1 base and J by 5 bases, with 11 bases between the two germline ends. This CDR3 region has 14 residues. The chain's CDR3 is CASSLEVGPTEAFF. Here the CDR3 DNA reads TGTGCCAGCAGCTTAGAAGTGGGGCCAACTGAAGCTTTCTTT.

This sequence joins TRBV2 and TRBJ2-7, with D unclear. Trimming took 5 bases from V and 1 from J, leaving 18 bases between them. Per germline, CDR1 SNHLY and CDR2 FYNNEI. The CDR3 covers 16 residues. CDR3 amino acids: CASSYKQRMESYEQYF. The CDR3 nucleotides read TGTGCCAGCAGTTACAAACAGAGAATGGAATCCTACGAGCAGTACTTC.

This rearrangement joins TRBV6-1 to TRBJ2-2; 9 nucleotides align to TRBD1. This CDR3 spans 16 amino acids. CDR1 is MNHNS and CDR2 is SASEGT in the germline V gene. After removal of 1 base from V and 2 bases from J, the junction contained 2 bases not matched to a gene. The CDR3 bases are TGTGCCAGCAGTGAAGGGACAGGGGATAACACCGGGGAGCTGTTTTTT. Amino acid sequence: CASSEGTGDNTGELFF.

The chain joins TRBV30 to TRBJ1-2; D is uncertain. This CDR3 is built from 18 residues. Germline lookup yields CDR1 GTSNPN and CDR2 SVGIG (reference sequence). The V end was cut by 3 bases, the J end by 2 bases, with 25 bases between. CDR3 loop: CAWRTPHVYRAPNYGYTF. CDR3 nucleotide sequence: TGTGCCTGGAGAACCCCCCACGTGTATAGGGCGCCGAACTATGGCTACACCTTC.